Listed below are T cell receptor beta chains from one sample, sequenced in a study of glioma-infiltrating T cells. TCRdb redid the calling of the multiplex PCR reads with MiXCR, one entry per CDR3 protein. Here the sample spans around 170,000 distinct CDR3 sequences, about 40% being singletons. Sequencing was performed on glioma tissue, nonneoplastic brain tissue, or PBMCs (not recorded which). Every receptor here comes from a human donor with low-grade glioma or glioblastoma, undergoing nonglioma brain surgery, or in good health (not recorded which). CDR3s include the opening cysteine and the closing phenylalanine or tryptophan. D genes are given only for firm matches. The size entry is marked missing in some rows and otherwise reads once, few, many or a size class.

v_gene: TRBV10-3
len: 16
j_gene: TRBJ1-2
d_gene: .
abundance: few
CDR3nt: TGTGCCATCAGTGGGACAGCGGGACCCACCACCGGTGGCTACACCTTC
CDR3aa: CAISGTAGPTTGGYTF

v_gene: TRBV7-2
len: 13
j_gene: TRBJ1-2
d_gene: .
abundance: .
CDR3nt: TGTGCCAGCATCTTAGCATGGGACAATGGCTACACCTTC
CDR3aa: CASILAWDNGYTF

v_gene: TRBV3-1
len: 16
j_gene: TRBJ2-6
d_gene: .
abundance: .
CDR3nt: TGTGCCAGCAGCCAGCCGCCCTTCTCTGGGGCCAACGTCCTGACTTTC
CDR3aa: CASSQPPFSGANVLTF

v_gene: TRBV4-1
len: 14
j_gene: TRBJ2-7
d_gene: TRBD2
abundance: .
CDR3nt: TGCGCCAGCAGCTCCGGGACTAGCGCTTACGAGGAGTACTTC
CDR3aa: CASSSGTSAYEEYF

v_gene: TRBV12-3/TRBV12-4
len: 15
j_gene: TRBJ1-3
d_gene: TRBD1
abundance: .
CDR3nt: TGTGCCAGCATTTTGACAGGGGGTATGGATAACACCATATATTTT
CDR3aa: CASILTGGMDNTIYF

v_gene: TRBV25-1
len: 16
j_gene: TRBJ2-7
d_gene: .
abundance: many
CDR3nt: TGTGCCAGCAGTGAACAAGGAGGAGCGGGTGGGTCCGAGCAGTACTTC
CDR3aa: CASSEQGGAGGSEQYF

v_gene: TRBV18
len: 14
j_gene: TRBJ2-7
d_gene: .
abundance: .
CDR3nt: TGTGCCAGCTCACCTCTTACGGGGGAGTACGAGCAGTACTTC
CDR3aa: CASSPLTGEYEQYF

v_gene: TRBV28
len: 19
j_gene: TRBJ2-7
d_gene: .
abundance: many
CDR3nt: TGTGCCAGCAGTTTAACCCCCCTTGGGAAGGGGAGTTTCTCCTACGAGCAGTACTTC
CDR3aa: CASSLTPLGKGSFSYEQYF

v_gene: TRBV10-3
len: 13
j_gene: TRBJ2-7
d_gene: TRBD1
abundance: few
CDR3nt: TGTGCCATCGGACAGACAGGGGGCTACGAGCAGTACTTC
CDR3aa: CAIGQTGGYEQYF

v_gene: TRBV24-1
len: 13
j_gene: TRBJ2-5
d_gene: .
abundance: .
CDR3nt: TGTGCCACCGGGGGGTCCCCTGGAGAGCCCGAGTACTTC
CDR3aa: CATGGSPGEPEYF

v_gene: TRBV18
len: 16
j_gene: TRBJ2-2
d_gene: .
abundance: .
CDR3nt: TGTGCCAGCTCACCCGGACTTACCGCGAACACCGGGGAGCTGTTTTTT
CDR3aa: CASSPGLTANTGELFF

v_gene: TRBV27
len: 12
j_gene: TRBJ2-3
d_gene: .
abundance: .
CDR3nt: TGTGCCAGATTGTTGAGCACATATACGCAGTATTTT
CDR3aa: CARLLSTYTQYF

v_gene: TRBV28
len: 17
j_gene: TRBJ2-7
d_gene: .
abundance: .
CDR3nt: TGTCCCAGCAGTCTACCCCCCTTAGGGCGCCTTAAGTACGAGCAGTACTTC
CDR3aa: CPSSLPPLGRLKYEQYF

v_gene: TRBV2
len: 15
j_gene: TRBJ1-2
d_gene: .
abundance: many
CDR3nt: TGTGCCAGCAGCCCGACCCTTCTCGGGGGGGAAGGCTACACCTTC
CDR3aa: CASSPTLLGGEGYTF

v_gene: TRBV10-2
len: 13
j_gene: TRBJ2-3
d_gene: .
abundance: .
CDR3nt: TGCGCCTCAAAATTGAAAGGCCTTGATACGCAGTATTTT
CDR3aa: CASKLKGLDTQYF

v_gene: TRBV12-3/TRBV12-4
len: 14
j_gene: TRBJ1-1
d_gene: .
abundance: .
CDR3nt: TGTGCCTGCCTCCAGGGATCCTCGAACACTGAAGCTTTCTTT
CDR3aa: CACLQGSSNTEAFF

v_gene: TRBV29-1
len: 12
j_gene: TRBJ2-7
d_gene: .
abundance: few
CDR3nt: TGCAGCGTTGGGGCCGACTCCTACGAGCAGTACTTC
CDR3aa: CSVGADSYEQYF

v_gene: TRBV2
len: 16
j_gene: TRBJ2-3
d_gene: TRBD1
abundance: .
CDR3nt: TGTGCCAGCAGTGCCCCGCGGAGACAGGGGGCAGATACGCAGTATTTT
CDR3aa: CASSAPRRQGADTQYF

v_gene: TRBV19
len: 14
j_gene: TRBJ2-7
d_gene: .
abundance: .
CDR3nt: TGTGCCAGTAGTATAGCGGACGGGTACTACCAGCAGTACTTC
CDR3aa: CASSIADGYYQQYF

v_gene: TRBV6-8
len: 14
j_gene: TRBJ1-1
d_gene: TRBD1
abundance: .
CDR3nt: TGTGCCAGCACCCAGGGACAGCTGAACACTGAAGCTTTCTTT
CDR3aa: CASTQGQLNTEAFF

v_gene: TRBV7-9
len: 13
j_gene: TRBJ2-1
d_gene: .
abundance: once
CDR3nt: TGTGCCAGCAGCTTAGTCACCTACAATGACCAGTTCTTC
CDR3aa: CASSLVTYNDQFF

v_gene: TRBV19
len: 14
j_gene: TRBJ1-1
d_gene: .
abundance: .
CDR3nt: TGTGCCAGTATTCAGGGAGAAAGGTGGACTGAAGGTTCCTTT
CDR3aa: CASIQGERWTEGSF

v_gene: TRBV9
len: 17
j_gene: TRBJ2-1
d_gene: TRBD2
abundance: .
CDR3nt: TGTGCCAGCAGCGTTTCTAGCGGGAGGGCCGGTTACAATGAGCAATTCTTC
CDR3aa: CASSVSSGRAGYNEQFF

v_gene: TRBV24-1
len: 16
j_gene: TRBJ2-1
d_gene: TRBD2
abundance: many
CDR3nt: TGTGCCACCAGTGACAGCGGGACTAGCGGATTCAATGAGCAGTTCTTC
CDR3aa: CATSDSGTSGFNEQFF

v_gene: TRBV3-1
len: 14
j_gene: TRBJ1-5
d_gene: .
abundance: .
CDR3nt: TGTGCCAGCAGCAAGGGGATAAGCAATCAGCCCCAGCATTTT
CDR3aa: CASSKGISNQPQHF

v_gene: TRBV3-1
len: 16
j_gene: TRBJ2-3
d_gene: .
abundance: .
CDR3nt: TGTGCCAGCAGCCCCCGGGAATCGGGGCGGACAGATACGCAGTATTTT
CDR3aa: CASSPRESGRTDTQYF

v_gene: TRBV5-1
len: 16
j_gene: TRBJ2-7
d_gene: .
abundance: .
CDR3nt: TGCGCCAGCAGACGCGACGGATCTTCTATCCGCTACGAGCAGTACTTC
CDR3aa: CASRRDGSSIRYEQYF

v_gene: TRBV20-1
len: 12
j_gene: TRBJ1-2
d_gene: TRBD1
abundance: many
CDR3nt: TGCAGTGCTTGGGACAGCTTGAATGGCTACACCTTC
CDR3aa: CSAWDSLNGYTF

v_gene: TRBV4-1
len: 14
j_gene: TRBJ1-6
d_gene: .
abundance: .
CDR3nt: TGCGCCAGCAGCCAAGGACACTATAATTCACCCCCCCACTTT
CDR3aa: CASSQGHYNSPPHF

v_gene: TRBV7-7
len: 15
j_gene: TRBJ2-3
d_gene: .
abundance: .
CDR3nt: TGTGCCAGCAGCTTAGGTCCGGACTTCACAGATACGCAGTATTTT
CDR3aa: CASSLGPDFTDTQYF

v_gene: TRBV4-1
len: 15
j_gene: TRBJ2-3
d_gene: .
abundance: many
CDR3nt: TGCGCCAGCAGCCAAGCGGTCATAACCACAGATACGCAGTATTTT
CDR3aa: CASSQAVITTDTQYF

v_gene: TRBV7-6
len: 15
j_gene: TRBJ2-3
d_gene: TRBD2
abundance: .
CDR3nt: TGTGCCAGCGGACGTTTAGCGGGGAACAGAGATACGCAGTATTTT
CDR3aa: CASGRLAGNRDTQYF

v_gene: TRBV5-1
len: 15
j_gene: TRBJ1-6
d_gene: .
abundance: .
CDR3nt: TGCGCCAGCAGCTTGGAGCCGGGTTGGGATTCACCCCTCCACTTT
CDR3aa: CASSLEPGWDSPLHF

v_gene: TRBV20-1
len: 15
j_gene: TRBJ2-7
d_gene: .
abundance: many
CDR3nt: TGCAGTGCTAGAGAATACTACGACGGGCCCTACGAGCAGTACTTC
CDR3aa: CSAREYYDGPYEQYF

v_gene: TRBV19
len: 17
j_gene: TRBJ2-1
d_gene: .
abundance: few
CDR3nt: TGTGCCAGTAGTATAGTAAATCGGGGGGCCTTTTACAATGAGCAGTTCTTC
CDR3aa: CASSIVNRGAFYNEQFF

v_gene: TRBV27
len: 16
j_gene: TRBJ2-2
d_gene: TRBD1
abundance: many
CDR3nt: TGTGCCAGCAGTGACCGGGACAGGGGGCTCGGCGGGGAGCTGTTTTTT
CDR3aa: CASSDRDRGLGGELFF

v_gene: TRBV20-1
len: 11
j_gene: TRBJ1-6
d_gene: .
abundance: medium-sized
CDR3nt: TGCAGTGCGAAGACAGGCGTAATCCTCCACTTT
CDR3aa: CSAKTGVILHF

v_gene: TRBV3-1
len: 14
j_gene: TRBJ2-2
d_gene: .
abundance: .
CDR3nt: TGTGCCAGCAGCCAAGATACGCAGGGCCTTGAGCTGTTTTTT
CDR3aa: CASSQDTQGLELFF

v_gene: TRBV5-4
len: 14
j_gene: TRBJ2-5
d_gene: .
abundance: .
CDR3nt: TGTGCCAGCAGCTCTCAACAGGGAAAAGAGACCCAGTACTTC
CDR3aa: CASSSQQGKETQYF

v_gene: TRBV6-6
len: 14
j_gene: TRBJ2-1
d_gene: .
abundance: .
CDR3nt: TGTGCCAGCGGTCTGAGCTGGACCTACAATGAGCAGTTCTTC
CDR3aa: CASGLSWTYNEQFF

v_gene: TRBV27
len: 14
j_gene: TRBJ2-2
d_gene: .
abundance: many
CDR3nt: TGTGCCAGCAGTTTAACGGCACTCACCGGGGAGCTGTTTTTT
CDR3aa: CASSLTALTGELFF

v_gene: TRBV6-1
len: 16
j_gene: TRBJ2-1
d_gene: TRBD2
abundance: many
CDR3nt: TGTGCCAGCATGGGCGGGGGGCCCTTCTCCTACAATGAGCAGTTCTTC
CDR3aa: CASMGGGPFSYNEQFF

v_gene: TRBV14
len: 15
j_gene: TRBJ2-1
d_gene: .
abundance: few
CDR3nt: TGTGCCAGCAGCCAAGATAGCGGTTCCTACAATGAGCAGTTCTTC
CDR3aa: CASSQDSGSYNEQFF

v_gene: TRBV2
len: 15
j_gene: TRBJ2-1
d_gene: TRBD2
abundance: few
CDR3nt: TGTGCCAGCAGTGCGACTAGCGGGAGGGCCGAAGAGCAGTTCTTC
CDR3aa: CASSATSGRAEEQFF

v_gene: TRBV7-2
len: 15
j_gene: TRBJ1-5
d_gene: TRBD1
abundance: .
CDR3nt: TGTGCCAGCACCTTCAGGGGGGGCCTCAATCAGCCCCAGCATTTT
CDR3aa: CASTFRGGLNQPQHF

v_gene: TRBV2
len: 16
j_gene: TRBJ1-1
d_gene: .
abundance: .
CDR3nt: TGTGCCAGCACCCCCCGATCGGGGGATGAATACACTGAAGCTTTCTTT
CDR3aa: CASTPRSGDEYTEAFF

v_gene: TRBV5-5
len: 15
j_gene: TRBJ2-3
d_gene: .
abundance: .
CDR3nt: TGTGCCAGCAGCCCTGGGGGGTTGAGCACAGATACGCAGTATTTT
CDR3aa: CASSPGGLSTDTQYF

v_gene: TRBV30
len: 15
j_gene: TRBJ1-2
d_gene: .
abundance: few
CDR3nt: TGTGCCTGGAGTCCTAGGCGGACCGCTAACTATGGCTACACCTTC
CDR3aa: CAWSPRRTANYGYTF

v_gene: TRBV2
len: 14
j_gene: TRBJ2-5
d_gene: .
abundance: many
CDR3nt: TGTGCCAGCAGTGAATGGTGGAATCAAGAGACCCAGTACTTC
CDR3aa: CASSEWWNQETQYF

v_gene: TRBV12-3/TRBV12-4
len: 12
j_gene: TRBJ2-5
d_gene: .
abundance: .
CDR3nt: TGTGCCAGCACTGCGATTGGAGAGACCCAGTACTTC
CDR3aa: CASTAIGETQYF

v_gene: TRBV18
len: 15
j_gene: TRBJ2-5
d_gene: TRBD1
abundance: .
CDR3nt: TGTGCCAGCTCGCCCAGGACAGGGGCTCGAGAGACCCAGTACTTC
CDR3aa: CASSPRTGARETQYF

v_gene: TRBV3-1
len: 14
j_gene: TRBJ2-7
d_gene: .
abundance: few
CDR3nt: TGTGCCAGCAGCCAAGATCCGGGCAGTTACGAGCAGTACTTC
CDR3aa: CASSQDPGSYEQYF

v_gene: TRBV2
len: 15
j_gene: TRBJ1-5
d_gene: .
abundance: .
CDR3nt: TGTGCCGGGTCCGCGGGACCTGACAAGAATCAGCCCCAGCATTTT
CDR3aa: CAGSAGPDKNQPQHF

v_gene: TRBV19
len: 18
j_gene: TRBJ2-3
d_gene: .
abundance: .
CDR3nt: TGTGCCAGTAGCCTCGTCCGCTCCCCCCTCCGCGGCACAGATACGCAGTATTTT
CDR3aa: CASSLVRSPLRGTDTQYF

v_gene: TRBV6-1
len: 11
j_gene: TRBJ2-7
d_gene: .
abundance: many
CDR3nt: TGTGCCAGCAGAAAATTCTACGAGCAGTACTTC
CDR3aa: CASRKFYEQYF